The subject of this entry is one T cell receptor beta chain. What antigen it recognizes has not been identified. Base qualities are not provided; no much larger clone lies one nucleotide away. Naive CD8 T cell libraries were made from about 20,000 to 1,000,000 sorted cells using 10%, 30% or 50% of purified RNA. On a BD FACSAria II, naive CD8 T cells were FACS-sorted as CD8+CD4-CCR7+CD45RA+ and collected into RLT Plus buffer. To test detection sensitivity, Jurkat RNA equivalent to about eleven TCR copies was spiked into samples of about 19,000-1,000,000 naive CD8 T cells. Enrichment of CD8 T cells was performed with RosetteSep CD8+ T Cell Enrichment Cocktail and Ficoll-Paque, after which ACK red cell lysis was carried out. Receptor amplification or capture employed PCR. Instrument on record: NextSeq 500. Bulk TCR libraries were generated as previously described, with the TCR primers listed in Table S5 used. The Qiagen AllPrep DNA/RNA kit was used to purify total RNA. Before any analysis, reads coming from multiple sequencing runs of the same library were combined into one pool. In the original analysis: Only reads with exact TCR constant sequence were kept, trimmed to 150 nt, and grouped by their 12-nt molecular barcodes. Reads inside each barcode group were sub-clustered using a 15% Levenshtein threshold, and a quality-weighted consensus sequence was constructed for each RNA molecule. Non-functional sequences were excluded, and lower-count sequences lying one edit away from another sequence were also excluded. Based on a fit of two negative binomial distributions, barcode sub-clusters having less than 20% of the maximum read count were discarded. TCRdb ran its own pipeline on the public reads, namely fastp trimming at Q25 and MiXCR clone calling, and kept in-frame beta chains. CDR3 protein duplicates are merged, each entry listing the most common genes and DNA. TCRdb's processing, not the authors', yielded these V and J calls. In this sample the table shows hundreds of thousands of distinct CDR3 sequences, less than 30% of which occur a single time. 0.78% of the sample is taken by the ten largest.

These data originate in a study of molecular identifiers for immune sequencing clone quantification (dated by TCRdb to 2016 to 2018). Turning to the overall study: For a replicate experiment, RNA from approximately 20,000 or 100,000 naive CD8 T cells was divided into five aliquots, and four of the five aliquots were sequenced. CD8 T cells were used in a methods study to benchmark molecular-identifier clustering-based TCR repertoire sequencing (MIDCIRS) and TCR RNA copy counting. What the work shows at the level of the full study, not this receptor alone: About 3.1 recovered TCR RNA copies per cell were obtained by modeling, versus around 10 by digital PCR, implying a capture efficiency of 25% to 30%. Spiked-in Jurkat TCR RNA equivalent to a single cell was reported to be detectable even among fewer than 1.2 million naive CD8 T cells. The naive libraries included spiked-in Jurkat TCR RNA (about 11 copies' worth), and this RNA is not part of the donor repertoire. The sizes of highly expanded clones could end up underestimated when identical TCR molecules share a barcode. When barcode sub-clustering was not used, chimeric consensus sequences inflated TCR diversity, with chimeras reaching as high as 47%. In CMV-specific effector cells, clones with more than 20 RNA copies accounted for over 97% of molecules, whereas in naive cells such clones accounted for under 1%.

CDR1 and CDR2 are read off the germline V gene as WSHSY and SAAADI. The CDR3 runs 14 residues from the cysteine to the phenylalanine. Only CDR3 DNA is held: 42 bases, read in frame from base 1. The junction carries 16 bases between V and J, which are trimmed by 8 bases and 2 bases respectively. The sequence derives from a human donor in good health. Some libraries in this study had Jurkat cell RNA spiked in. The sequenced sample consisted of naive CD8+ T cells from blood, with Jurkat cell RNA spiked in. The meaning of the sample's cell subset or site label: FACS-sorted CD8+CD4-CCR7+CD45RA+ naive T cells. Recombination linked TRBV10-2 to TRBJ2-7; matching of 7 bases hints at TRBD2 as the D gene. The CDR3 reads as follows: CASGGAASPYEQYF. The DNA reads TGCGCCAGCGGGGGGGCCGCAAGCCCCTACGAGCAGTACTTC.